This TCR beta chain was sequenced during a study of tumor-infiltrating lymphocytes in localized non-small cell lung cancer. The data were produced by immunoSEQ multiplex PCR, yet TCRdb's version contains in-frame clones alone and is incomplete. This sample has 15,000 to 20,000 clones; more than 65% occur once, and the top ten carry around 6.3%. This CDR3 contains 14 residues. V lost 4 bases to trimming and J lost 5 bases; unmatched junction nucleotides: 5. CDR1 and CDR2 from the germline V gene are SGHNT and YYREEE (reference sequence). J is TRBJ2-7 and V is TRBV5-4; 11 nucleotides align to TRBD1. Sequencing was done on a sample of lung tumor tissue. This clonotype originated in a human donor with non-small cell lung cancer. This CDR3 reads CASSPDRGQDEQYF. The CDR3 region has the DNA TGTGCCAGCAGCCCGGACAGGGGGCAGGACGAGCAGTACTTC.